This TCR beta chain appears in the sequencing data of a study of T cell repertoires in cytomegalovirus infection. Broader study findings: The ex vivo response showed dominance by HLA-C-restricted CMV-specific TCR beta clonotypes.

TCRdb passed the reads through MiXCR, listing each CDR3 protein once. This table holds more than 650,000 distinct CDR3 sequences, 35% to 45% found once. J was trimmed by 2 bases and V by 0 bases; bases with no gene match: 4. CDR1 is MNHEY and CDR2 is SVGAGI in the germline V gene. The CDR3 covers 15 residues. This clonotype was seen repeatedly, ten times or more. Its antigen is unknown. The TCR comes from a human donor in good health (CMV status not recorded). Some clones in this sample may be carry-over from other donors' samples. The chain joins TRBV6-5 to TRBJ2-7; 7 bases are a match to TRBD1. The sequenced sample consisted of PBMCs. CDR3 DNA sequence: TGTGCCAGCAGTTACTCCCGGACAGGCCCCTACGAGCAGTACTTC. Residues: CASSYSRTGPYEQYF.